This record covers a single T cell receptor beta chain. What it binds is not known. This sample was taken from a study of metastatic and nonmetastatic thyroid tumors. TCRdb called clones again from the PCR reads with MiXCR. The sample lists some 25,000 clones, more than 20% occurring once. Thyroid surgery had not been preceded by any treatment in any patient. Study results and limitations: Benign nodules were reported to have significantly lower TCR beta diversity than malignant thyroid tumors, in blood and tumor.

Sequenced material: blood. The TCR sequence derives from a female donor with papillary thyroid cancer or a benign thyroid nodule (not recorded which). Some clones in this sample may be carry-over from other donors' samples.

The CDR3 nucleotides are TGTGCCAGCAGCGTAGGGGTAAGACGTTACACAGATACGCAGTATTTT. Its translation is CASSVGVRRYTDTQYF. The V and J genes are TRBV9 and TRBJ2-3; D is undetermined. Per germline, CDR1 SGDLS and CDR2 YYNGEE. Deletions cut 0 bases from V and 2 bases from J, with 13 bases between. The CDR3 sequence is 16 residues long. Filled out from reference TRBV9 and TRBJ2-3, the complete variable domain reads DSGVTQTPKHLITATGQRVTLRCSPRSGDLSVYWYQQSLDQGLQFLIQYYNGEERAKGNILERFSAQQFPDLHSELNLSSLELGDSALYFCASSVGVRRYTDTQYFGPGTRLTVL.